This T cell receptor beta chain was sequenced for a study of blood T cell repertoires in COVID-19. The wider study: Samples taken during acute and convalescent COVID-19 were collected in the United States, Italy and Spain. The cDNA or gDNA used as material had been derived from T cells, B-cell-depleted T cells, or PBMCs.

The sample holds one count of this clone. Trimming took 4 bases from V and 0 from J, leaving 14 bases between them. The CDR3 is 16 amino acids. The germline V gene has CDR1 SGDLS and CDR2 YYNGEE. Original analysis: Reference gene primer amplification gave estimated nucleated cell counts. Assay: immunoSEQ multiplex PCR; the TCRdb copy retains only in-frame clones and omits some. That table is the source of V, J and clone size, and D and trimming were worked out from the DNA. The table has roughly 180,000 clones, 70% to 85% seen once. Material for sequencing was peripheral blood. The V gene is TRBV9, the J gene TRBJ1-3; D not certain. This sequence originates from a man between 60 and 75 years old who had recovered from COVID-19. The CDR3 spells CASSTSPGFSGNTIYF. In nucleotides, the CDR3 is TGTGCCAGCAGCACATCCCCAGGCTTCTCTGGAAACACCATATATTTT. The full variable domain, its missing parts supplied by reference TRBV9 and TRBJ1-3, is DSGVTQTPKHLITATGQRVTLRCSPRSGDLSVYWYQQSLDQGLQFLIQYYNGEERAKGNILERFSAQQFPDLHSELNLSSLELGDSALYFCASSTSPGFSGNTIYFGEGSWLTVV.